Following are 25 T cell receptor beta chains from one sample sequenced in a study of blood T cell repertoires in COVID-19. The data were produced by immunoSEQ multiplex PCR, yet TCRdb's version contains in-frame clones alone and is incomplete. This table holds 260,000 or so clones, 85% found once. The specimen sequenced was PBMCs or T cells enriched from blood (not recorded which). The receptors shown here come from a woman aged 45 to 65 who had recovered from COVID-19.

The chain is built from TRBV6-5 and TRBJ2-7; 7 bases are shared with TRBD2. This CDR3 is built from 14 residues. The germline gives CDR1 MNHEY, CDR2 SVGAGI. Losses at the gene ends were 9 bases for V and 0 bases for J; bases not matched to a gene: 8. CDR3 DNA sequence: TGTGCCAGTACTAGCGCCCGGAGCTCCTACGAGCAGTACTTC. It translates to CASTSARSSYEQYF.

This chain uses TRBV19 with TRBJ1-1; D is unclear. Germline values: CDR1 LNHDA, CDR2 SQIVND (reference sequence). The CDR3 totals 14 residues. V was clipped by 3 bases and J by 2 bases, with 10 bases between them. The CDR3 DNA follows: TGTGCCAGTAGTATGTGGCAGGTTAACACTGAAGCTTTCTTT. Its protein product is CASSMWQVNTEAFF.

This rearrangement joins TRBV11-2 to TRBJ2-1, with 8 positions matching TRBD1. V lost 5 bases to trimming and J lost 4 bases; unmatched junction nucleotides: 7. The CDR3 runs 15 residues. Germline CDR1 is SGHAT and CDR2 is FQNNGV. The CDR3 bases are TGTGCCAGCAGCCAGGGACAGGTCATATACAATGAGCAGTTCTTC. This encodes CASSQGQVIYNEQFF. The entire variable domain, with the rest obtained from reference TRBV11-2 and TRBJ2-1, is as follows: EAGVAQSPRYKIIEKRQSVAFWCNPISGHATLYWYQQILGQGPKLLIQFQNNGVVDDSQLPKDRFSAERLKGVDSTLKIQPAKLEDSAVYLCASSQGQVIYNEQFFGPGTRLTVL.

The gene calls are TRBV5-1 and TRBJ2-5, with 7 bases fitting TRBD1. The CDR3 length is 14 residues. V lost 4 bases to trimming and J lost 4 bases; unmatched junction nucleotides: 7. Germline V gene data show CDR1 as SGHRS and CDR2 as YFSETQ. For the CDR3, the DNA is TGCGCCAGCAGCAGACAGGGAGAGGGAGAGACCCAGTACTTC. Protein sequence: CASSRQGEGETQYF.

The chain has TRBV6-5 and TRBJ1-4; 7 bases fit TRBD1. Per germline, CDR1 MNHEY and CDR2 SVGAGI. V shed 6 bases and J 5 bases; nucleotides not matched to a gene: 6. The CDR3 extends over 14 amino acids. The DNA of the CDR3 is TGTGCCAGCAGCGTAACAGGGGCGAATGAAAAACTGTTTTTT. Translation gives CASSVTGANEKLFF.

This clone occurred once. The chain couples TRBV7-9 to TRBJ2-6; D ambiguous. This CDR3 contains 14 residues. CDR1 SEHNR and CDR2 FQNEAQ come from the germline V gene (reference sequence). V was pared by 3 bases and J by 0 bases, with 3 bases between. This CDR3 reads CASSFSSGANVLTF. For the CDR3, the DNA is TGTGCCAGCAGCTTCAGCTCTGGGGCCAACGTCCTGACTTTC. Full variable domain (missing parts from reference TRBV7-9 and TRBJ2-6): DTGVSQNPRHKITKRGQNVTFRCDPISEHNRLYWYRQTLGQGPEFLTYFQNEAQLEKSRLLSDRFSAERPKGSFSTLEIQRTEQGDSAMYLCASSFSSGANVLTFGAGSRLTVL.

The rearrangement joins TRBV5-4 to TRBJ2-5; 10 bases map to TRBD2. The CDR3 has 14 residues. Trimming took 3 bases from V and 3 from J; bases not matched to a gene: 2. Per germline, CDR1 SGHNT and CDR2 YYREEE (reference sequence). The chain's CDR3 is CASSWSGGEETQYF. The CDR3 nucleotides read TGTGCCAGCAGCTGGAGCGGGGGGGAAGAGACCCAGTACTTC.

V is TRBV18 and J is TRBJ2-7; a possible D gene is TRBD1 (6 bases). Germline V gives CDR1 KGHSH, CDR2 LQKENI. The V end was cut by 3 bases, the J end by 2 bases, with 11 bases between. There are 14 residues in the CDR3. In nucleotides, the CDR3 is TGTGCCAGCTCACCCCAAAAGGGGGCCTACGAGCAGTACTTC. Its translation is CASSPQKGAYEQYF.

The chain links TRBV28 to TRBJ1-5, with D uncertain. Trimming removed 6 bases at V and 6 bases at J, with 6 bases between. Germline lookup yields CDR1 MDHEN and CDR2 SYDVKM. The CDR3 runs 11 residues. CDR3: CASRSVQPQHF. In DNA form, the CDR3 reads TGTGCCAGCAGGAGTGTTCAGCCCCAGCATTTT.

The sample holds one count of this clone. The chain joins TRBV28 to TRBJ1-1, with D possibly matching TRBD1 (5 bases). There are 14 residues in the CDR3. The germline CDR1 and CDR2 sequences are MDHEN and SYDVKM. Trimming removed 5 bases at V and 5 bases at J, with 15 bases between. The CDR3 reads CASSLGGYGTEAFF. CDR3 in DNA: TGTGCCAGCAGTCTGGGGGGATACGGGACTGAAGCTTTCTTT.

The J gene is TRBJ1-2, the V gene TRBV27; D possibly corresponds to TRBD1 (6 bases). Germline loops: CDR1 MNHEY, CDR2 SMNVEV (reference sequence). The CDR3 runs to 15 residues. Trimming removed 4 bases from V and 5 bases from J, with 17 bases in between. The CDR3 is CASSSGGGLGYGYTF. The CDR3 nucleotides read TGTGCCAGCAGTTCGGGGGGGGGCCTGGGGTATGGCTACACCTTC.

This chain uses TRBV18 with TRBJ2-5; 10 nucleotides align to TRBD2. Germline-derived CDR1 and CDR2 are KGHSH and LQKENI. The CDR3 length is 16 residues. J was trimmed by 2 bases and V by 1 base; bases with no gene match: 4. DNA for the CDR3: TGTGCCAGCTCACCACTAACTAGCGGGAAACAAGAGACCCAGTACTTC. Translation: CASSPLTSGKQETQYF. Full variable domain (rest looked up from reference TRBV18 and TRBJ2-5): NAGVMQNPRHLVRRRGQEARLRCSPMKGHSHVYWYRQLPEEGLKFMVYLQKENIIDESGMPKERFSAEFPKEGPSILRIQQVVRGDSAAYFCASSPLTSGKQETQYFGPGTRLLVL.

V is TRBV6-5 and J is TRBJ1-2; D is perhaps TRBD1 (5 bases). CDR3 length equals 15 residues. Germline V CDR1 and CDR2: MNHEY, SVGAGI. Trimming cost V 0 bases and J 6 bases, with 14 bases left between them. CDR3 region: CASSYSAGFYDGYTF. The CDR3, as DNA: TGTGCCAGCAGTTACTCGGCAGGGTTTTACGATGGCTACACCTTC.

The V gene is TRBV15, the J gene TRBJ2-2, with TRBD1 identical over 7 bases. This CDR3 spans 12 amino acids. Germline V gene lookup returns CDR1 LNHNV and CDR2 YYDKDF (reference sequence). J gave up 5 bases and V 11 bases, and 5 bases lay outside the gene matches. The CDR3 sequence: CAGQDRTGELFF. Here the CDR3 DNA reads TGTGCCGGACAGGACAGGACCGGGGAGCTGTTTTTT.

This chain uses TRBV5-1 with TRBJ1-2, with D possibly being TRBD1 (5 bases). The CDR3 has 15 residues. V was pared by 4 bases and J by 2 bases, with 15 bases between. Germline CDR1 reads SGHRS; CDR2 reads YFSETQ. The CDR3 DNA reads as TGCGCCAGCAGCCCCGGGGGACCTACCAACTATGGCTACACCTTC. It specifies CASSPGGPTNYGYTF. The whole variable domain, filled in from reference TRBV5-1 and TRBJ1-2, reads KAGVTQTPRYLIKTRGQQVTLSCSPISGHRSVSWYQQTPGQGLQFLFEYFSETQRNKGNFPGRFSGRQFSNSRSEMNVSTLELGDSALYLCASSPGGPTNYGYTFGSGTRLTVV.

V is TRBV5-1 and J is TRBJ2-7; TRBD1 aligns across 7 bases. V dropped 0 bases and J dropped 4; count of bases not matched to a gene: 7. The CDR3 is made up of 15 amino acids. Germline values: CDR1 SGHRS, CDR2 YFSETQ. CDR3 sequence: CASSLGQGRVYEQYF. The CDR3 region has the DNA TGCGCCAGCAGCTTGGGACAGGGCAGGGTGTACGAGCAGTACTTC.

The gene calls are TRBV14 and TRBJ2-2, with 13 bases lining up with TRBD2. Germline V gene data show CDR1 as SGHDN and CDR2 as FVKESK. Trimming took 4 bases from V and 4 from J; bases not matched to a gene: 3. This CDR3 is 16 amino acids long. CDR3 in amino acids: CASSLWTSGSTGELFF. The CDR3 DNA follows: TGTGCCAGCAGCCTCTGGACTAGCGGGAGCACCGGGGAGCTGTTTTTT.

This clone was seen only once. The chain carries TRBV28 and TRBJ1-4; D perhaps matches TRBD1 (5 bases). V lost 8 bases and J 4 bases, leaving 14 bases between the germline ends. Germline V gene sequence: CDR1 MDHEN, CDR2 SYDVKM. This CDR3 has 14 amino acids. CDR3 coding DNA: TGTGCCAGCCGAGCTGGGGGGGATAATGAAAAACTGTTTTTT. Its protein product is CASRAGGDNEKLFF.

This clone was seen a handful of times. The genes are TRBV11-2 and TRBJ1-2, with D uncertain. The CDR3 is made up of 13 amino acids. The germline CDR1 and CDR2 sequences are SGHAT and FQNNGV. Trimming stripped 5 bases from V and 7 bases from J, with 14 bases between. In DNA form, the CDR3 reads TGTGCCAGCAGCCCCCAGGAGGGCCTTGGCTACACCTTC. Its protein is CASSPQEGLGYTF.

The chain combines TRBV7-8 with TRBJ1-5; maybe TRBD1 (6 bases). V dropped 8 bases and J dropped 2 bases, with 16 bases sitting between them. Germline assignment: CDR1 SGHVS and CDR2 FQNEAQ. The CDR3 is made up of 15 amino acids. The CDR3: CASGSLAGGNQPQHF. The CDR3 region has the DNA TGTGCCAGCGGATCATTGGCAGGGGGCAATCAGCCCCAGCATTTT. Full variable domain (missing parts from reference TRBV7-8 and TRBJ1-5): GAGVSQSPRYKVAKRGQDVALRCDPISGHVSLFWYQQALGQGPEFLTYFQNEAQLDKSGLPSDRFFAERPEGSVSTLKIQRTQQEDSAVYLCASGSLAGGNQPQHFGDGTRLSIL.

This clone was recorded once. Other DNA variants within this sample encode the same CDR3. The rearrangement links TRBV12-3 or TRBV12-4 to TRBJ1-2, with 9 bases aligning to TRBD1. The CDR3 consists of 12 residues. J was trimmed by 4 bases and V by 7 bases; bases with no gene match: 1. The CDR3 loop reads CASTTGGYGYTF. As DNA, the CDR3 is TGTGCCAGCACGACAGGGGGCTATGGCTACACCTTC.

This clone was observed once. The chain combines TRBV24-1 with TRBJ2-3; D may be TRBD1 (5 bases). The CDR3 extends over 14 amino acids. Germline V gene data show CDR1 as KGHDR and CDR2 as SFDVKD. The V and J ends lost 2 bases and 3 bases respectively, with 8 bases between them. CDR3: CATSDSSGTDTQYF. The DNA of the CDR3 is TGTGCCACCAGTGATTCATCAGGGACAGATACGCAGTATTTT.

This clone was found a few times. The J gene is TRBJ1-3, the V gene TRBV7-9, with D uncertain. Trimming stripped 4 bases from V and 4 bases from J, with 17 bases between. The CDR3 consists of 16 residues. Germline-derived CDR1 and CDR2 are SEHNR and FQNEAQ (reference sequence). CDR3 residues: CASSSLSIISGNTIYF. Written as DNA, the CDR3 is TGTGCCAGCAGCTCCCTATCGATAATTTCCGGAAACACCATATATTTT.

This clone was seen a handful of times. This CDR3 is CASSQDRVSPLHF. CDR3 bases: TGCGCCAGCAGCCAAGACCGTGTATCACCCCTCCACTTT. The rearrangement links TRBV4-3 to TRBJ1-6; D unclear. CDR3 length equals 13 residues. Germline values: CDR1 LGHNA, CDR2 YSLEER. Trimming removed 0 bases from V and 10 bases from J, with 7 bases in between.

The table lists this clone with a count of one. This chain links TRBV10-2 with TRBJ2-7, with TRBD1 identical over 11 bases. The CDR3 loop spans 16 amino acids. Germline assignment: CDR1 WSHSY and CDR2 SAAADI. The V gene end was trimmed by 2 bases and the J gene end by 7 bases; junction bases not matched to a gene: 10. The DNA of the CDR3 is TGCGCCAGCAGTGAGCCAGGACAGGGGGCATTGGGGGAGCAGTACTTC. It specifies CASSEPGQGALGEQYF.